This T cell receptor (beta chain) was recorded in a study of type 1 regulatory T cells. In the study overall: T-allo10 is an in vitro-generated, Tr1-enriched CD4 T cell product specific for alloantigen.

This CDR3 comprises 16 residues. Trimming removed 4 bases from V and 7 bases from J, with 19 bases in between. Per the germline V gene, CDR1 is KGHDR and CDR2 is SFDVKD. T-allo10 cells from the graft donor were described as anergic, host-alloantigen-specific, and alloantigen-specific suppressors. Note on this clonotype: No antigen is known for it.

TCRdb redid the calling of the reads with MiXCR, one entry per CDR3 protein. Of approximately 72,000 distinct CDR3 sequences in the sample, 63% were seen once. This TCR was recovered from a human donor in good health. What was sequenced was cultured T cells, either the whole culture or a sorted T cell fraction (not recorded which). The subset was: Tr1-enriched cell product generated in vitro against host alloantigens. The J gene is TRBJ2-1, the V gene TRBV24-1; possibly TRBD1 or TRBD2 for D (6 bases each). DNA of the CDR3: TGTGCCACCAGTGACCCGGAAGTAGGGGGGCGGAATGAGCAGTTCTTC. As protein: CATSDPEVGGRNEQFF.